This is a list of T cell receptor beta chains from one sample in a study of early T cells in non-severe SARS-CoV-2 infection. In TCRdb, the 5' RACE reads were re-called with MiXCR into one record per CDR3 protein. The sample holds about 35,000 distinct CDR3 sequences, almost 5.5% seen once. The sequencing here drew on whole blood, taken at baseline. All receptors derive from an adult who was a healthcare worker with PCR-confirmed SARS-CoV-2 infection or an uninfected control (not recorded which). The CDR3 runs from the conserved cysteine through the conserved F or W. A D gene is named only where the DNA matches it firmly. Part of the rows lack a size; the others show once, few, many or a class for expanded clones.

j_gene | d_gene | v_gene | abundance | CDR3nt | CDR3aa
TRBJ2-1 | - | TRBV7-2 | medium-sized | TGTGCCAGCAGCTTAGGGACGTCTACCTACAATGAGCAGTTCTTC | CASSLGTSTYNEQFF
TRBJ2-3 | TRBD2 | TRBV20-1 | many | TGCAGTGCTAGAGATCTAGCGGGAGTGAGCACAGATACGCAGTATTTT | CSARDLAGVSTDTQYF
TRBJ2-2 | - | TRBV25-1 | - | TGTGCCAGCAGTGCGTGGACGGAGTATCTCGGCGGGGAGCTGTTTTTT | CASSAWTEYLGGELFF
TRBJ2-3 | TRBD2 | TRBV20-1 | many | TGCAGTGCTAGTTGGACTAGTCGTATGGTCACAGATACGCAGTATTTT | CSASWTSRMVTDTQYF
TRBJ2-1 | - | TRBV19 | many | TGTGCCAGTAGTATACTAGGCTCTGAGCAGTTCTTC | CASSILGSEQFF
TRBJ2-7 | - | TRBV10-2 | many | TGCGCCAGCCACGGGGGCTCCTACGAGCAGTACTTC | CASHGGSYEQYF
TRBJ2-7 | - | TRBV11-2 | - | TGTGCCAGCAGCCCTCTACGCGAGCAGTACTTC | CASSPLREQYF
TRBJ2-5 | - | TRBV7-8 | few | TGTGCCAGCAGCTTTAAAGAGACCCAGTACTTC | CASSFKETQYF
TRBJ1-1 | - | TRBV4-1 | few | TGCGCCAGCAGCCCAACCCCGGATCAGGGCACTGAAGCTTTCTTT | CASSPTPDQGTEAFF
TRBJ2-5 | TRBD2 | TRBV4-3 | few | TGCGCCAGCAGCCAAGATTGGGGGACTAGCGGGGCAGAGACCCAGTACTTC | CASSQDWGTSGAETQYF
TRBJ1-4 | - | TRBV3-1 | many | TGTGCCAGCAGCCCTTCCGGGGCACAAAAACTGTTTTTT | CASSPSGAQKLFF
TRBJ1-6 | - | TRBV11-2 | few | TGTGCCAGCAGACCGATACAGGGAGTTTTAAATTCACCCCTCCACTTT | CASRPIQGVLNSPLHF
TRBJ2-2 | - | TRBV3-1 | many | TGTGCCAGCAGCCAAGGTCCGGGCACCGGGGAGCTGTTTTTT | CASSQGPGTGELFF
TRBJ2-3 | TRBD2 | TRBV30 | many | TGTGCCTGGACCAGAGGGCTAGCGGGGCGCACAGATACGCAGTATTTT | CAWTRGLAGRTDTQYF
TRBJ2-7 | - | TRBV30 | few | TGTGCCTGGAGTAGTTTGTCCTACGAGCAGTACTTC | CAWSSLSYEQYF
TRBJ1-6 | - | TRBV5-1 | many | TGCGCCAGCAGCTTGCAAGGTATTGGGGATTCACCCCTCCACTTT | CASSLQGIGDSPLHF
TRBJ2-1 | - | TRBV30 | many | TGTGCCTGGAGTTTAAGGAATGAGCAGTTCTTC | CAWSLRNEQFF
TRBJ2-1 | - | TRBV25-1 | few | TGTGCCAGCAAGGGTAGCTACAATGAGCAGTTCTTC | CASKGSYNEQFF
TRBJ2-3 | - | TRBV7-6 | - | TGTGCCAGCAGCTTAATTTTCTCCGGGCCACCATCGCATTTT | CASSLIFSGPPSHF
TRBJ2-4 | - | TRBV7-6 | few | TGTGCCAGCAGCCCCCGCGAGGGGGTGGGCATTCAGTACTTC | CASSPREGVGIQYF
TRBJ2-7 | TRBD1 | TRBV19 | once | TGTGCCAGTAGTATCGACAGGGACTACGAGCAGTACTTC | CASSIDRDYEQYF
TRBJ2-3 | - | TRBV20-1 | many | TGCAGTGCTGCGGGACAGTACCTAGATACGCAGTATTTT | CSAAGQYLDTQYF
TRBJ2-7 | - | TRBV28 | many | TGTGCCAGCAGTCATCCCCGGGCCCACCCGTCCTACGAGCAGTACTTC | CASSHPRAHPSYEQYF
TRBJ2-2 | TRBD2 | TRBV11-2 | many | TGTGCCAGCAGCTCGGGACTAGCGGGAGGGACCGGGGAGCTGTTTTTT | CASSSGLAGGTGELFF
TRBJ2-3 | - | TRBV30 | many | TGTGCCTGGAGTGGGCCCCGAGGGAGAACAGATACGCAGTATTTT | CAWSGPRGRTDTQYF
TRBJ1-6 | TRBD1 | TRBV6-1 | many | TGTGCCAGCAGCTACGGACAGGGCTGGGGTAATTCACCCCTCCACTTT | CASSYGQGWGNSPLHF
TRBJ1-2 | - | TRBV20-1 | medium-sized | TGCAGTGCGGGGCCCGAAGGGGAATCGGGCTATGGCTACACCTTC | CSAGPEGESGYGYTF
TRBJ2-1 | TRBD2 | TRBV3-1 | - | TGTGCCAGCAGCCCTAAATATCCTCCCTCAGGCGGGGGGGGTTATGGGAATGAGCAGTTCTTC | CASSPKYPPSGGGGYGNEQFF
TRBJ2-2 | - | TRBV6-4 | - | TGTGCCAGCAGTGTGGAGCAGAGCACCGGGGAGCTGTTTTTT | CASSVEQSTGELFF
TRBJ1-1 | - | TRBV18 | many | TGTGCCAGCTCACCCCAGTCAGAAATGAACACTGAAGCTTTCTTT | CASSPQSEMNTEAFF
TRBJ2-7 | - | TRBV4-1 | many | TGCGCCAGCAGTCAAGGACAGAGCACAAACTACGAGCAGTACTTC | CASSQGQSTNYEQYF
TRBJ2-1 | - | TRBV5-1 | many | TGCGCCAGCAGCTTGGTAGCGTCAACCTACAATGAGCAGTTCTTC | CASSLVASTYNEQFF
TRBJ2-1 | - | TRBV29-1 | many | TGCAGCGTTGCACAGCAATTTGAGCAGTTCTTC | CSVAQQFEQFF
TRBJ2-3 | - | TRBV29-1 | - | TGCAGCGTAGCGAGGGACACAGATACGCAGTATTTT | CSVARDTDTQYF
TRBJ1-3 | - | TRBV6-5 | many | TGTGCCAGCAGTAGGGCGTCTGGAAACACCATATATTTT | CASSRASGNTIYF